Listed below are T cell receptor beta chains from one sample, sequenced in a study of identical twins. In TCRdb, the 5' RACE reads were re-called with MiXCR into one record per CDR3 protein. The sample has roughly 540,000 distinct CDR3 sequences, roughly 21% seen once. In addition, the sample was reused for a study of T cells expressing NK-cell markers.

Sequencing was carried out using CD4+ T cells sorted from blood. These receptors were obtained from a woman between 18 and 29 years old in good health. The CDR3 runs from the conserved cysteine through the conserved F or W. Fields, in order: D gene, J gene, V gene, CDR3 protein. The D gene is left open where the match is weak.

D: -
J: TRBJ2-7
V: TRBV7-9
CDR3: CASSPRRHFYEQYF

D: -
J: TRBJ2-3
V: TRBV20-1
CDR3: CSARHWADTQYF

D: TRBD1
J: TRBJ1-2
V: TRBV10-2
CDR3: CASSFLDRLNPGYTF

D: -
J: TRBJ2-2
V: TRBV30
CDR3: CAWSVSYHGELFF

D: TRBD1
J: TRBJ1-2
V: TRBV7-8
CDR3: CASSFGRTGVGYGYTF

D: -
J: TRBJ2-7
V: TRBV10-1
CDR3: CASSVGPGSYEQYF

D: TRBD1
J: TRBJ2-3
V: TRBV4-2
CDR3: CASSLMDRVDGPDGDTQYF

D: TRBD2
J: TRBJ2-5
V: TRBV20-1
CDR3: CSARVPSGVPAQYF

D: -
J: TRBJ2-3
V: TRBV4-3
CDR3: CASSRLGPGSDTDTQYF

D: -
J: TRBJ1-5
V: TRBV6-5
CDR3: CASSYASGQPQHF

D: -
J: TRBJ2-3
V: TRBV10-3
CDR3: CAIQPSREADTQYF

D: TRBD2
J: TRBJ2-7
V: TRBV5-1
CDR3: CASSFEASGSRGYEQYF

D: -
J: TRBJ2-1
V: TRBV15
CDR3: CATSRGLGAGTHEQFF